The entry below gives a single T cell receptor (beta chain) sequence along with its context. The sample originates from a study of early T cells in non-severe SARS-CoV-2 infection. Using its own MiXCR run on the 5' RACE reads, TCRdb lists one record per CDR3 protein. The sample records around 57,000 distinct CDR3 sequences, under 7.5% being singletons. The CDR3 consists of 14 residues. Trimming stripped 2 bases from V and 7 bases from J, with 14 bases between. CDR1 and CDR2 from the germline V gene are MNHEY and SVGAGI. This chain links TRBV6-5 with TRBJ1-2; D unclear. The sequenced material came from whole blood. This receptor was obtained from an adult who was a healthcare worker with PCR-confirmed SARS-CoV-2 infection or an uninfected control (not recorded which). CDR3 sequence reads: CASSYVRSGGGYTF. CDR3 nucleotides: TGTGCCAGCAGTTACGTCAGGTCAGGAGGTGGCTACACCTTC.